This entry describes one TCR beta chain. The antigen is unknown. In germline, CDR1 is SEHNR, CDR2 FQNEAQ (reference sequence). This CDR3 region has 14 residues. V gave up 1 base and J gave up 4 bases, with 7 bases separating them. This sample is drawn from a study of STAT3 mutations in large granular lymphocyte leukemia. About the study: Roughly half the longitudinally sequenced T-LGLL patients had canonical STAT3 mutations.

Overall study results and limits: At least one immunodominant TCR beta clonotype appeared in every T-cell large granular lymphocyte leukemia patient. TCR clonotype switching after therapy occurred in about 30% of the 18 patients.

Tens of thousands of productive templates were obtained per sample on average. Profiling relied on immunoSEQ multiplex PCR, and the TCRdb table lists in-frame clones only, not all of them. The table shows approximately 29,000 clones, with more than 75% occurring only once. The receptor comes from a man aged 55 to 70 with T-cell large granular lymphocyte leukemia. Some clones in this sample may be carry-over from other donors' samples. V usage is TRBV7-9 and J usage is TRBJ1-4; tentative D call: TRBD1 (5 bases). Sequencing was done on a sample of peripheral blood mononuclear cells. This chain's CDR3 is CASSLDRFNEKLFF. The CDR3 DNA reads as TGTGCCAGCAGCTTAGACAGGTTTAATGAAAAACTGTTTTTT.